This record concerns one TCR beta chain sequence. Trimming removed 4 bases from V and 7 bases from J, with 19 bases in between. This CDR3 spans 15 amino acids. CDR1 and CDR2 from the germline V gene are SEHNR and FQNEAQ (reference sequence). This entry belongs to a study of blood T cell repertoires in COVID-19. Study details: PBMCs, B-cell-depleted T cells, or T cells provided the cDNA or gDNA that made up the material.

Original handling: The assay estimated nucleated cells by amplifying reference gene primers. Profiling relied on immunoSEQ multiplex PCR, and the TCRdb table lists in-frame clones only, not all of them. That table supplies the V and J calls and clone size; D and trimming were determined from the DNA. The sample shows about 330,000 clones, over 80% of them seen only once. The sequence was collected from a man aged 25 to 45 with COVID-19, enrolled during active disease. The V and J genes are TRBV7-9 and TRBJ1-1; D remains unclear. Sample: peripheral blood. The CDR3 bases are TGTGCCAGCAGCTCCCCCCGCGCGGATCAGCTTGAAGCTTTCTTT. Its protein product is CASSSPRADQLEAFF.